These T cell receptor beta chains were read from a single sample in a study of blood T cell repertoires in COVID-19. Libraries were prepared by immunoSEQ multiplex PCR; TCRdb keeps only in-frame clonotypes and omits some of them. The table has more than 110,000 clones, 82% seen once. The sequenced sample was peripheral blood. Every receptor here comes from a woman over 75 with acute or convalescent COVID-19. Each CDR3 is given with its conserved first and last residue. A D gene is named only where the DNA matches it firmly. A row's size may be missing; if present it is once, few, many or a size class.

d_call	j_call	v_call	clone_size	cdr3_nt	cdr3_aa
TRBD2	TRBJ2-1	TRBV7-3	NA	TGTGCCAGCAGCTCCCGGACTAGCGGGTCCAGTAGGAGGTACAATGAGCAGTTCTTC	CASSSRTSGSSRRYNEQFF
TRBD1	TRBJ1-2	TRBV28	NA	TGTGCCAGCAGGGGACAGGGAAACCTCTATGGCTACACCTTC	CASRGQGNLYGYTF
NA	TRBJ1-5	TRBV10-3	NA	TGTGCCATCAGTGGCAGGGGAACACAGCCCCAGCATTTT	CAISGRGTQPQHF
NA	TRBJ1-1	TRBV4-1	few	TGCGCCAGCAGCCCCCTGGAGTTTTTTAAAGCTTTCTTT	CASSPLEFFKAFF
NA	TRBJ1-1	TRBV29-1	NA	TGCAGCGTTGGGGGGGTCACTGAAGCTTTCTTT	CSVGGVTEAFF
TRBD1	TRBJ1-2	TRBV28	NA	TGTGCCAGCAGTTTAAGTTTCGGGACAGGGTTGAAAGGCTACACCTTC	CASSLSFGTGLKGYTF
TRBD1	TRBJ1-4	TRBV7-8	few	TGTGCCAGCAGCTTAGACAGGGGGGAACTGTTTTTT	CASSLDRGELFF
NA	TRBJ1-5	TRBV3-1/TRBV3-2	NA	TGTGCCAGCAGCCAAGATGGCGGGGAGAATCAGCCCCAGCATTTT	CASSQDGGENQPQHF
NA	TRBJ2-7	TRBV11-2	few	TGTGCCAGCAGCTTAAATCCGGGGTCGTTGTGGAGCTCCTACGAGCAGTACTTC	CASSLNPGSLWSSYEQYF
NA	TRBJ2-1	TRBV9	NA	TGTGCCAGCAGCGTAGAGATACGGAGGGCGTATGAGCAGTTCTTC	CASSVEIRRAYEQFF
NA	TRBJ2-6	TRBV7-2	NA	TGTGCCAGCAGCTTAGGGAGACTGAGCTCTGGGGCCAACGTCCTGACTTTC	CASSLGRLSSGANVLTF
NA	TRBJ2-3	TRBV19	few	TGTGCCAGTAGAGGTAGGCAGCGCTCGACAGATACGCAGTATTTT	CASRGRQRSTDTQYF
NA	TRBJ2-5	TRBV6-6	once	TGTGCCAGCAGTTACTTAGGGGGAATGGCCCAAGAGACCCAGTACTTC	CASSYLGGMAQETQYF